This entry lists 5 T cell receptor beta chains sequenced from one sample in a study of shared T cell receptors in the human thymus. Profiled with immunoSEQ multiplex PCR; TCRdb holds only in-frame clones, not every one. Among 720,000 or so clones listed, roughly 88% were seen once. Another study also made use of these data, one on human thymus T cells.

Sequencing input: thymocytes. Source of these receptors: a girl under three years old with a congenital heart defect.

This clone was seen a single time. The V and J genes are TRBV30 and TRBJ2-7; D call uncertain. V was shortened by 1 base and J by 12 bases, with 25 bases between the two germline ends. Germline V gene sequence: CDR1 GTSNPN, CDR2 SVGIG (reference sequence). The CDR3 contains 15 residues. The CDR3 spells CAWSGPECPGSSLYF. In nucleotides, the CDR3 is TGTGCCTGGAGTGGACCCGAGTGTCCAGGATCGTCTCTGTACTTC.

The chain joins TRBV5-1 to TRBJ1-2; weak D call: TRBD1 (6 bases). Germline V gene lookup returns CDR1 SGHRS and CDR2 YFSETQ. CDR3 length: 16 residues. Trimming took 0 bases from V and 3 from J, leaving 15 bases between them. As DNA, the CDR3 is TGCGCCAGCAGCTTGGGATACAGGGATTCGGACTATGGCTACACCTTC. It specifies CASSLGYRDSDYGYTF.

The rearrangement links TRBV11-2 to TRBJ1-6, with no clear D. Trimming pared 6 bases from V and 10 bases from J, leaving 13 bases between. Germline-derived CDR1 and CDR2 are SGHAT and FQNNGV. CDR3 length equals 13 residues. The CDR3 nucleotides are TGTGCCAGCAGACGCATCAGCGGGTCACCCCTCCACTTT. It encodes CASRRISGSPLHF.

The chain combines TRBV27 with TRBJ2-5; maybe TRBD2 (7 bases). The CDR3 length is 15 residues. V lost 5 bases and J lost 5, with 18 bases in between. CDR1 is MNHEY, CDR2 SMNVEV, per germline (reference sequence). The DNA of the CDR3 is TGTGCCAGCAGTATAAGGGGGGGCGCTCATGAGACCCAGTACTTC. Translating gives CASSIRGGAHETQYF.

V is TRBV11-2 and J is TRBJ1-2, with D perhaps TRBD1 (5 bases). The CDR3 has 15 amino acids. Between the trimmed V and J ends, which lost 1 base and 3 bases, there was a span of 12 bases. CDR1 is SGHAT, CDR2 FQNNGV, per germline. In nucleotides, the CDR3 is TGTGCCAGCAGCTTAGCCCGGGGGATGGACTATGGCTACACCTTC. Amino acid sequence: CASSLARGMDYGYTF.